The source of this T cell receptor beta chain is a study of T cell responses to AZD1222 COVID-19 vaccine (dated by TCRdb to the early 2020s). For the wider study: TCR sequencing was performed for about 250 trial participants, of whom 200 to 210 were given two doses of AZD1222 and around 26 were given two doses of MenACWY control vaccine. Enrollment into the trials was organized by age into subgroups of 18-55, 56-69 and 70-plus years, and those subgroups contained roughly 150, 30 and 60 TCR-sequenced participants, respectively.

CDR1 and CDR2, per the germline V gene (reference sequence), are MNHEY and SMNVEV. Reading from cysteine to phenylalanine, the CDR3 counts 16 amino acids. Of the read, only the CDR3 DNA is kept; its 48 bases are in frame from base 1. Compared with germline, V lacks 3 bases and J lacks 2 bases; bases without a gene match: 4. What the study reported, not specific to this receptor: In the small 56-69-year group, the increase in depth fell short of significance, most likely because of low power. Because no samples from the day 14 peak response were available, repertoires could be characterized only after the peak T cell response. Participants were mostly white British and included more females than males, and it was suggested by the authors that clonal diversity may have been underestimated. Epitopes outside the regions mutated in the B.1.351 and B.1.1.7 variants were reportedly recognized by nearly half of the unique spike-specific TCRs. Conclusions about previously exposed vaccinees are limited, since just five to seven AZD1222 recipients were seropositive for SARS-CoV-2 at baseline. CD4 TCRs associated with the vaccine covered the entire spike protein, and the dominant responses were in regions 160-218 and 743-854. Spike-specific TCR breadth and depth rose significantly after two AZD1222 doses compared with day 0 and with MenACWY recipients.

The CDR3 regions of human TCRbeta chains were analyzed by immunosequencing. The paper's processing steps were these. Repertoire TCRs were checked for matches against a reference library of SARS-CoV-2-specific TCRs that had been generated using the MIRA antigen-specificity platform. Breadth meant the fraction of unique TCRs that were SARS-CoV-2-associated, whereas depth meant the fraction of total T cells that were SARS-CoV-2-associated. Each spike-specific TCR was assigned to its reactive spike region and to a CD4 or CD8 class using the MIRA data. Log10-transformed breadth and depth values were compared by one-way ANOVA with Sidak's multiple comparisons tests. TCRdb carries this immuneACCESS record with in-frame sequences only. Its versions omit some clonotypes, under half of them owing to an unresolved V gene in the studies checked, with the rest unexplained. V and J calls and clone size are those listed in that table; D and trimming were worked out from the DNA. This sample has around 200,000 clones in its table, and roughly 92% of those were observed once. 1.6% of the sample is taken by the ten largest.

The time point label, as the study defines it: about 28 days (+/-7) after the second vaccine dose. AZD1222 recipients with second doses at about 4 weeks or about 12 weeks were pooled, because spike-specific TCR depth and breadth did not differ between schedules. The vaccinee samples were drawn from two UK trials, COV001 and COV002, one of which was a single-blind randomized controlled phase 2/3 trial testing AZD1222 (ChAdOx1 nCoV-19) in healthy adults. Trial participant PBMC samples were collected at day 0 and day 28 after the second dose for TCRbeta chain sequencing. In regard to this clone: Its antigen is currently not known. The input lacks base qualities; no much larger clone sits a single base away.

Sequencing used peripheral blood, obtained 28 days after the second AZD1222 dose. The sequence came from an adult who received the AZD1222 COVID-19 vaccine. The sequence joins TRBV27 to TRBJ2-3, with 11 bases in between that match TRBD2. The CDR3 reads CASSLGLAETTDTQYF. Here is the DNA: TGTGCCAGCAGTTTGGGACTAGCGGAGACCACAGATACGCAGTATTTT.